The sequence of this T cell receptor beta chain was determined in a study of blood T cell repertoires in COVID-19. Authors' processing steps: Scientists estimated how many nucleated cells there were by amplifying reference gene primers. Assay: immunoSEQ multiplex PCR; the TCRdb copy retains only in-frame clones and omits some. V, J and clone size derive from that table, while D and trimming were established from the DNA sequence. The sample shows about 50,000 clones, about four fifths of them seen only once. Seattle's enrolled individuals joined amid active infection and were then monitored longitudinally. The source is a woman older than 75 with COVID-19, enrolled during active disease. Specimen: peripheral blood.

In nucleotides, the CDR3 is TGTGCCAGCAGCCAACAGCGGCTGAACACCGGGGAGCTGTTTTTT. Its protein product is CASSQQRLNTGELFF. V usage is TRBV11-2 and J usage is TRBJ2-2; perhaps TRBD2 as D (5 bases). Germline values: CDR1 SGHAT, CDR2 FQNNGV. The V end was cut by 5 bases, the J end by 1 base, with 11 bases between. The CDR3 is 15 amino acids. The variable domain in full, with the rest retrieved from reference TRBV11-2 and TRBJ2-2, is EAGVAQSPRYKIIEKRQSVAFWCNPISGHATLYWYQQILGQGPKLLIQFQNNGVVDDSQLPKDRFSAERLKGVDSTLKIQPAKLEDSAVYLCASSQQRLNTGELFFGEGSRLTVL.